This T cell receptor (beta chain) is from a study of T cell repertoires in cytomegalovirus infection. Findings and caveats of the study: The cumulative frequency of public TCR beta families distinguished individuals who carried CMV together with the relevant HLA. Within the response measured ex vivo, HLA-C-restricted CMV-specific TCR beta clonotypes were dominant.

TCRdb ran MiXCR on the reads and lists one entry per CDR3 protein. The data contain 650,000 to 850,000 distinct CDR3 sequences, 25% to 30% of them singletons. As concerns this clonotype: Its antigen is not identified.

Germline V gene lookup returns CDR1 MNHEY and CDR2 SVGAGI. The CDR3 consists of 18 residues. The V segment lost 0 bases and the J segment 1 base; nucleotides outside the gene matches: 5. This TCR was sampled from a human donor in good health (CMV status not recorded). Some clones in this sample may be carry-over from other donors' samples. V and J are TRBV6-5 and TRBJ2-6; 8 bases align to TRBD1. This specimen consisted of cultured CD8+ T cells from PBMCs, obtained from culture after CMV antigen stimulation. The CDR3 nucleotides read TGTGCCAGCAGTTACTCGACAGGGGAAGAATCTGGGGCCAACGTCCTGACTTTC. This gives the protein CASSYSTGEESGANVLTF.